One and the same sample provided the 22 T cell receptor beta chains below, sequenced in a study of blood T cell repertoires in COVID-19. The assay was immunoSEQ multiplex PCR, and TCRdb's table has in-frame clones only and misses some. The sample consists of more than 300,000 clones, about nine tenths of them appearing once. Sequenced: peripheral blood. The receptors were gathered from a woman aged 50 to 65 with COVID-19, enrolled during active disease.

There are a few counts of this clone. The chain uses TRBV19 and TRBJ1-2; possibly TRBD1 for D (5 bases). The germline V gene encodes CDR1 LNHDA and CDR2 SQIVND (reference sequence). V was trimmed by 3 bases and J by 4 bases, leaving 15 bases between them. The CDR3 is 15 residues long. The chain's CDR3 is CASSILGGVFYGYTF. CDR3 sequence (DNA): TGTGCCAGTAGTATCTTGGGGGGGGTCTTCTATGGCTACACCTTC.

The chain couples TRBV19 to TRBJ2-7; 9 positions agree with TRBD2. This CDR3 is 15 amino acids long. J was trimmed by 2 bases and V by 3 bases; bases with no gene match: 5. Germline V gene lookup returns CDR1 LNHDA and CDR2 SQIVND (reference sequence). The CDR3 sequence: CASSIGLAGTYEQYF. CDR3 DNA: TGTGCCAGTAGTATTGGGCTAGCGGGAACCTACGAGCAGTACTTC.

The chain recombines TRBV5-6 with TRBJ2-6, with 7 bases matching TRBD1. Germline V gives CDR1 SGHDT, CDR2 YYEEEE. The V segment lost 4 bases and the J segment 3 bases; nucleotides outside the gene matches: 16. The CDR3 spans 19 residues. CDR3 bases: TGTGCCAGCAGCCTGTTGGGGCAGGGGGTGGTTCGTGGGGCCAACGTCCTGACTTTC. Protein: CASSLLGQGVVRGANVLTF.

This chain connects TRBV7-3 to TRBJ2-7; the match to TRBD1 covers 8 bases. CDR1 is SGHTA, CDR2 FQGTGA, per germline. The CDR3 is made up of 14 amino acids. V lost 0 bases to trimming and J lost 7 bases; unmatched junction nucleotides: 5. For the CDR3, the DNA is TGTGCCAGCAGCTTAACAGGGACAGGTGGGGAGCAGTACTTC. It encodes CASSLTGTGGEQYF.

V and J are TRBV6-4 and TRBJ1-1; no reliable D call. Germline-derived CDR1 and CDR2 are MRHNA and SNTAGT. The CDR3 sequence is 13 residues long. V lost 5 bases and J lost 1, with 8 bases in between. This chain's CDR3 is CASSREGNTEAFF. CDR3 nucleotide sequence: TGTGCCAGCAGTCGAGAGGGGAACACTGAAGCTTTCTTT.

This chain uses TRBV6-4 with TRBJ2-2; 8 nucleotides match TRBD1. This CDR3 contains 18 residues. Germline values: CDR1 MRHNA, CDR2 SNTAGT. J gave up 6 bases and V 3 bases, and 15 bases lay outside the gene matches. CDR3 sequence (DNA): TGTGCCAGCAGTGAGGCCCACCCAGGACAGGGAGTTGCCGGGGAGCTGTTTTTT. Encoded protein: CASSEAHPGQGVAGELFF.

The J gene is TRBJ1-5, the V gene TRBV29-1; D is perhaps TRBD1 (5 bases). Trimming took off 7 bases at V and 6 bases at J, with 13 bases between the two ends. This CDR3 is built from 12 residues. CDR1 is SQVTM, CDR2 ANQGSEA, per germline. The CDR3 region is CSAGGIGQPQHF. As DNA, the CDR3 is TGCAGCGCTGGGGGGATCGGTCAGCCCCAGCATTTT. Full variable domain (outside the CDR3, taken from reference TRBV29-1 and TRBJ1-5): SAVISQKPSRDICQRGTSLTIQCQVDSQVTMMFWYRQQPGQSLTLIATANQGSEATYESGFVIDKFPISRPNLTFSTLTVSNMSPEDSSIYLCSAGGIGQPQHFGDGTRLSIL.

The V call is TRBV6-5, the J call TRBJ2-2; 7 nucleotides match TRBD1. The trim removed 1 base at V and 2 bases at J, leaving 4 bases unmatched. CDR1 MNHEY and CDR2 SVGAGI come from the germline V gene. The CDR3 is 16 residues long. DNA for the CDR3: TGTGCCAGCAGTTACTTCAGGGGGAGTAACACCGGGGAGCTGTTTTTT. Protein sequence: CASSYFRGSNTGELFF.

This chain uses TRBV6-2 or TRBV6-3 with TRBJ1-1; no definite D call. With 4 bases removed from V and 1 base from J, the gap between germline ends came to 16 bases. Per the germline V gene, CDR1 is MNHEY and CDR2 is SVGEGT. The CDR3 runs to 16 residues. The CDR3 loop is CASSSIHNPRNTEAFF. The CDR3 bases are TGTGCCAGCAGTTCCATTCATAACCCGAGGAACACTGAAGCTTTCTTT.

V is TRBV2 and J is TRBJ1-1; 9 bases agree with TRBD1. CDR1 and CDR2 (germline): SNHLY, FYNNEI. After removal of 7 bases from V and 6 bases from J, the junction contained 15 bases not matched to a gene. This CDR3 has 16 residues. The CDR3 DNA follows: TGTGCCAGCATAAAAGAGGTACGACAGGGGGGCGCTGAAGCTTTCTTT. Translated: CASIKEVRQGGAEAFF.

The J gene is TRBJ2-1, the V gene TRBV19, with TRBD1 as a possible D gene (6 bases). The germline CDR1 and CDR2 sequences are LNHDA and SQIVND (reference sequence). The length of the CDR3 is 14 residues. V lost 10 bases, J lost 2 bases, and 15 bases lay in between. The CDR3 nucleotides read TGTGCCACGGCCGGCAGGGGCACCTACAATGAGCAGTTCTTC. Its protein is CATAGRGTYNEQFF.

The chain joins TRBV21-1 to TRBJ1-1. TRBV21-1 counts as a pseudogene. CDR3 length equals 16 residues. As DNA, the CDR3 is TGTGCCAGCAGCAACGGGACTTCCCCTGGCGACACTGAAGCTTTCTTT. Protein: CASSNGTSPGDTEAFF.

The chain links TRBV5-4 to TRBJ1-6; no definite D call. The CDR3 spans 14 residues. Germline-derived CDR1 and CDR2 are SGHNT and YYREEE (reference sequence). The V end lost 4 bases, the J end lost 7 bases, and 12 bases lay between the germline ends. CDR3 sequence: CASSQKTTNSPLHF. In DNA, the CDR3 is TGTGCCAGCAGCCAGAAGACGACAAATTCACCCCTCCACTTT.

The chain carries TRBV19 and TRBJ1-5; D unclear. CDR1 is LNHDA and CDR2 is SQIVND in the germline V gene (reference sequence). CDR3 length: 14 amino acids. Trimming left V 3 bases short and J 12 bases short, with 18 bases between. The CDR3 DNA reads as TGTGCCAGTAGTATCTCGTCAGTAACCCATCTCCAGCATTTT. As protein: CASSISSVTHLQHF.

The chain has TRBV27 and TRBJ2-2; D call uncertain. The CDR3 loop spans 15 amino acids. The V gene's germline CDR1 is MNHEY and CDR2 SMNVEV (reference sequence). V was trimmed by 5 bases and J by 3 bases, leaving 13 bases between them. The CDR3 sequence is CASSPWSWYTGELFF. The CDR3 DNA reads TGTGCCAGCAGTCCCTGGAGTTGGTACACCGGGGAGCTGTTTTTT.

The V gene is TRBV20-1, the J gene TRBJ2-1; TRBD2 matches 7 bases. J was trimmed by 2 bases and V by 6 bases; bases with no gene match: 7. The CDR3 runs to 14 residues. CDR1 and CDR2 (germline): DFQATT, SNEGSKA (reference sequence). CDR3 amino acids: CSASGLAAYNEQFF. The CDR3 DNA follows: TGCAGTGCCAGTGGCCTAGCGGCCTACAATGAGCAGTTCTTC.

The genes are TRBV5-1 and TRBJ2-3; 7 nucleotides line up with TRBD2. CDR1 is SGHRS and CDR2 is YFSETQ in the germline V gene. The CDR3 loop spans 14 amino acids. V trimming: 4 bases; J trimming: 5 bases; junction bases outside the gene matches: 7. CDR3 DNA: TGCGCCAGCAGCCCGTGGACTAGAGGAGATACGCAGTATTTT. This translates into CASSPWTRGDTQYF.

This chain uses TRBV29-1 with TRBJ1-1; D is undetermined. The germline V gene encodes CDR1 SQVTM and CDR2 ANQGSEA. V lost 4 bases and J lost 3, with 15 bases in between. This CDR3 has 14 amino acids. CDR3 bases: TGCAGCGTTGTTCTTGGCAGGTCGGACACTGAAGCTTTCTTT. As protein: CSVVLGRSDTEAFF.

The table lists this clone with a count of one. This sequence joins TRBV5-1 and TRBJ2-7, with TRBD2 matching over 7 bases. Per the germline V gene, CDR1 is SGHRS and CDR2 is YFSETQ. The CDR3 has 13 amino acids. V shed 4 bases and J 4 bases; nucleotides not matched to a gene: 5. The CDR3 loop reads CASSPSGNYEQYF. CDR3 in DNA: TGCGCCAGCAGCCCAAGCGGGAATTACGAGCAGTACTTC.

The chain joins TRBV5-6 to TRBJ2-6; the D gene is possibly TRBD1 (6 bases). In germline, CDR1 is SGHDT, CDR2 YYEEEE. The CDR3 is 16 residues long. Trimming pared 4 bases from V and 1 base from J, leaving 12 bases between. CDR3 region: CASSRTEGSGANVLTF. As DNA, the CDR3 is TGTGCCAGCAGCCGGACAGAGGGTTCTGGGGCCAACGTCCTGACTTTC.

CDR3: CASSLTGTGGAGELFF. The CDR3, as DNA: TGTGCCAGCAGCTTGACCGGGACAGGGGGGGCCGGGGAGCTGTTTTTT. The chain joins TRBV7-2 to TRBJ2-2; TRBD1 matches 11 bases. Germline assignment: CDR1 SGHTA and CDR2 FQGNSA. Losses at the gene ends were 3 bases for V and 6 bases for J; bases not matched to a gene: 6. The CDR3 length is 16 residues.

This sequence joins TRBV3-1 (or the pseudogene TRBV3-2) and TRBJ1-2; no definite D call. From germline, CDR1 is LGHDT and CDR2 YNNKEL (reference sequence). CDR3 length equals 13 residues. Deletions cut 4 bases from V and 4 bases from J, with 10 bases between. CDR3: CASSRRVTYGYTF. CDR3 nucleotides: TGTGCCAGCAGCCGGAGGGTTACCTATGGCTACACCTTC.